This T cell receptor (beta chain) was captured by sequencing in a study of T cell clones after liver transplantation (dated by TCRdb to about 2019). The study in broad terms: The samples were obtained from ITN030ST, a randomized trial that attempted immunosuppression withdrawal within 2 years after liver transplantation. Blood samples were collected pre-transplant, pre-randomization before withdrawal, and post-randomization after either complete withdrawal or failed withdrawal. Of the 8 liver transplant recipients making up the studied cohort, 3 were classified as tolerant and 5 as non-tolerant. Third party-reactive TCRbeta sequences were also identified from pre-transplant MLRs to serve as an antigen-independent comparator for donor-reactive sequences. Donor-reactive T cell clones were identified using TCRbeta sequencing after a pre-transplant mixed lymphocyte reaction and were then followed in post-transplant blood. Tolerance meant complete immunosuppression withdrawal for at least one year without liver enzymes rising beyond twice the upper limit of normal. The subjects received no induction therapy and were kept on standard immunosuppression until randomization at 12-24 months post-transplant. Of the eight recipients, a few were HCV-positive, while the remaining recipients had been transplanted for non-autoimmune, non-viral indications.

Broad study findings and their caveats: The conclusions were preliminary, being limited by small, heterogeneous patient numbers and by non-standardized post-transplant time points. Donor-reactive sequences decreased more than third party-reactive sequences, which suggests partial antigen-specific deletion that was not related to withdrawal success. In two subjects, low numbers of available donor cells limited the measurable donor-reactive repertoire. After accounting for repertoire turnover, donor-reactive detection was significantly reduced in 7 of 8 subjects for CD4 and 8 of 8 for CD8. Since no allograft tissue specimens were available, donor-reactive T cells may have migrated into the graft instead of being deleted. Circulating donor-reactive CD4 TCRbeta sequences fell significantly post-transplant in most of the 8 subjects, irrespective of tolerance or HCV status.

The sample's time point label, in plain terms: pre-transplant. Unstimulated PBMCs, after thawing, were stained for CD3, CD4 and CD8 and then FACS-sorted into CD3+CD4+ and CD3+CD8+ populations. All 8 studied subjects were randomized to withdrawal of immunosuppression. The Qiagen DNeasy Blood and Tissue Kit was used to isolate genomic DNA. Frozen genomic DNA underwent high-throughput TCRbeta CDR3 sequencing by immunoSEQ, including PCR amplification, mapping, bias correction and internal controls. Processing in the source paper ran as follows. Only productive rearrangements were retained, and each unique TCRbeta sequence was defined by its CDR3 nucleotide sequence together with its V and J gene. For a sequence to be called donor-reactive, it needed a frequency of at least 0.01% and at least 5-fold expansion in CFSE-low cells compared with unstimulated pre-transplant cells. To ensure at least 90% detection power, minimum frequency thresholds were set for each subject based on that subject's lowest-template unstimulated sample. Jensen-Shannon divergence between the top 1000 TCRbeta sequences post-transplant and pre-transplant was used to measure repertoire turnover. Changes in detection of donor-reactive sequences were assessed with two-sided Fisher's exact tests. TCRdb holds this immuneACCESS table with in-frame rearrangements only. Some clones are missing; in checked studies, unresolved V genes explain under half, and the rest has no known cause. V and J calls and clone size are copied from that table; D and trimming were computed from the DNA. The sample records under 90,000 clones, over 70% of which are singletons. The ten largest clones take up roughly 0.54% of the sample.

Spanning cysteine to phenylalanine, the CDR3 consists of 18 amino acids. This entry keeps only the CDR3 DNA: 54 bases, framed from base 1. The germline V gene yields MDHEN for CDR1 and SYDVKM for CDR2. The germline ends are 19 bases apart after V is trimmed by 4 bases and J by 1 base. In regard to this clone: No cognate antigen has been identified for it. No quality values exist for individual bases; no much larger clone is one base distant.

The sequence links TRBV28 to TRBJ1-4; too little of a D gene remains to name it. This clonotype was obtained from a human donor who received a liver transplant. Sample: CD4+ T cells from blood, taken before liver transplant. The sequenced DNA: TGTGCCAGCAGTTCGAGGGCCTGGGAGGGTATAACTAATGAAAAACTGTTTTTT. It codes for CASSSRAWEGITNEKLFF.